This T cell receptor (beta chain) was found in a study of T cells in Graves' hyperthyroidism and ophthalmopathy. General observations from the study: Stable hyperthyroidism was told apart from ophthalmopathy by a model built on 13 V-J features. Most clonotypes expanded in thyroid above 0.001 were likewise present in blood. The model's output predicted ophthalmopathy at a median of 6.5 months prior to onset.

Of note for this clonotype: Its specificity is not known.

Each diagnosis was grounded in clinical symptoms, serum thyroxine and TRAb, thyroid ultrasound, and orbital computed tomography. Amplified regions were TCR beta CDR3 sequences from RNA transcripts. In the first-round RT-PCR of the TCR CDR3, the HTBI primer set was used. From the multiplex PCR reads, TCRdb called clonotypes with MiXCR, one entry per CDR3 protein. The sample includes roughly 200,000 distinct CDR3 sequences, around 20% of them seen just once. V lost 4 bases to trimming and J lost 2 bases, with 8 bases between them. The CDR3 is 14 residues long. Germline V gives CDR1 KGHDR, CDR2 SFDVKD. The sequencing sample was made of blood. The clonotype originates from a middle-aged man with Graves' hyperthyroidism. This chain connects TRBV24-1 to TRBJ2-1, with D uncertain. CDR3 sequence reads: CATSEPDTYNEQFF. DNA for the CDR3: TGTGCCACCAGTGAACCCGACACCTACAATGAGCAGTTCTTC.